The 2 T cell receptor beta chains presented below share a single source sample, sequenced in a study of cytomegalovirus exposure and HLA in healthy donors. The PCR had 60 Vbeta and 13 Jbeta primers. The table came from immunoSEQ multiplex PCR; TCRdb's copy has only in-frame clones and leaves some out. The repertoire holds 100,000 to 120,000 clones, with 80% to 85% as singletons. Input material: PBMCs. These TCRs come from a woman aged 60-75 years in good health and CMV-seropositive.

Concerning this clone: The same CDR3 arises from other DNA sequences in this sample as well. This rearrangement joins TRBV9 to TRBJ1-2; a weak D match, TRBD1 (6 bases). With 8 bases removed from V and 4 bases from J, the gap between germline ends came to 15 bases. The germline V gene has CDR1 SGDLS and CDR2 YYNGEE. The CDR3 has 13 amino acids. For the CDR3, the DNA is TGTGCCAGTAGTGAGGGACAATCCTATGGCTACACCTTC. This gives the protein CASSEGQSYGYTF.

A few counts support this clone. CDR3 loop: CASSVGGYNQPQHF. CDR3 nucleotide sequence: TGTGCCAGCAGCGTTGGGGGCTATAATCAGCCCCAGCATTTT. The chain uses TRBV9 and TRBJ1-5; D perhaps matches TRBD1 (6 bases). Germline V gene lookup returns CDR1 SGDLS and CDR2 YYNGEE. Trimming pared 2 bases from V and 4 bases from J, leaving 10 bases between. The CDR3 totals 14 residues. Supplemented by reference TRBV9 and TRBJ1-5, the full variable domain reads DSGVTQTPKHLITATGQRVTLRCSPRSGDLSVYWYQQSLDQGLQFLIQYYNGEERAKGNILERFSAQQFPDLHSELNLSSLELGDSALYFCASSVGGYNQPQHFGDGTRLSIL.